This T cell receptor beta chain was identified in a study of T-cell reconstitution after alpha-beta-depleted transplantation in children. This clonotype was counted only a few times. Preparation of the TCRbeta library involved a method that used unique molecular identifiers. In TCRdb, the PCR reads were re-called with MiXCR into one record per CDR3 protein. Altogether about 400,000 distinct CDR3 sequences are present, approximately 20% being singletons, with the ten largest covering 3.8%. V gave up 0 bases and J gave up 2 bases, with 9 bases separating them. CDR1 and CDR2 from the germline V gene are LGHNA and YSLEER. The CDR3 is 15 residues long.

The sequencing here drew on PBMCs from the stem cell graft donor, taken from the stem cell graft. This chain connects TRBV4-3 to TRBJ2-3; unclear D gene. This TCR derives from a human donor who donated a stem cell graft to a child with acute myeloid leukemia. The CDR3: CASSQDSATTDTQYF. DNA for the CDR3: TGCGCCAGCAGCCAAGACAGCGCGACCACAGATACGCAGTATTTT.